These 31 T cell receptor beta chains came from one sample sequenced in a study of shared clonotypes between healthy human individuals. Profiling relied on immunoSEQ multiplex PCR, and the TCRdb table lists in-frame clones only, not all of them. The sample has about 600,000 clones, roughly 72% seen once. The specimen was PBMCs. These receptor sequences come from a woman in her thirties or forties in good health. Some clones in this sample may be carry-over from other donors' samples.

The rearrangement joins TRBV28 to TRBJ2-6, with unresolved D. V was shortened by 1 base and J by 2 bases, with 6 bases between the two germline ends. The CDR3 runs to 15 residues. Germline CDR1 reads MDHEN; CDR2 reads SYDVKM. The CDR3 DNA reads TGTGCCAGCAGTTTATTAGGGACTGGGGCCAACGTCCTGACTTTC. Amino acids: CASSLLGTGANVLTF. Full variable domain (remainder filled in from reference TRBV28 and TRBJ2-6): DVKVTQSSRYLVKRTGEKVFLECVQDMDHENMFWYRQDPGLGLRLIYFSYDVKMKEKGDIPEGYSVSREKKERFSLILESASTNQTSMYLCASSLLGTGANVLTFGAGSRLTVL.

This clone was found a few times. The chain recombines TRBV2 with TRBJ2-1; no definite D call. Trimming stripped 6 bases from V and 8 bases from J, with 14 bases between. Germline CDR1 and CDR2: SNHLY and FYNNEI. The CDR3 sequence is 13 residues long. The CDR3 spells CASSELEWYEQFF. The CDR3 DNA reads as TGTGCCAGCAGCGAGTTAGAGTGGTATGAGCAGTTCTTC.

The chain joins TRBV2 to TRBJ2-2; D call uncertain. Germline CDR1 and CDR2: SNHLY and FYNNEI. V lost 6 bases and J lost 7, with 12 bases in between. This CDR3 region has 13 residues. The CDR3 here is CASSAVIGGELFF. CDR3 sequence (DNA): TGTGCCAGCAGCGCCGTAATAGGCGGGGAGCTGTTTTTT.

This clone was counted ten times or more. This chain connects TRBV2 to TRBJ2-7, with 10 bases matching TRBD1. The CDR3 spans 14 residues. Germline CDR1 reads SNHLY; CDR2 reads FYNNEI. The trim removed 6 bases at V and 5 bases at J, leaving 7 bases unmatched. The CDR3 loop reads CASSPRQGANEQYF. In nucleotides, the CDR3 is TGTGCCAGCAGCCCCAGACAGGGGGCTAACGAGCAGTACTTC.

This clone was seen a handful of times. The junction and the germline gene differ at one end; a read error may be behind it. Other DNA sequences of this sample code for an identical CDR3. The chain employs TRBV28 and TRBJ1-1; D not certain. Germline assignment: CDR1 MDHEN and CDR2 SYDVKM. The CDR3 covers 15 residues. CDR3: CASNPGDLWDTEAFF. For the CDR3, the DNA is TGTGCAAGCAATCCGGGCGACTTGTGGGACACTGAAGCTTTCTTT.

The J gene is TRBJ1-1, the V gene TRBV4-2; tentatively, D is TRBD1 (6 bases). Trimming cost V 0 bases and J 1 base, with 9 bases left between them. From germline, CDR1 is LGHNA and CDR2 YNFKEQ. CDR3 size: 15 residues. CDR3 sequence (DNA): TGTGCCAGCAGCCAAGACTCAGGGGAGAACACTGAAGCTTTCTTT. Translated, it gives CASSQDSGENTEAFF.

The rearrangement links TRBV7-8 to TRBJ1-3; D not certain. Germline V gene sequence: CDR1 SGHVS, CDR2 FQNEAQ. The CDR3 spans 14 residues. Trimming cost V 3 bases and J 4 bases, with 10 bases left between them. Here the CDR3 DNA reads TGTGCCAGCAGCTTGGACCGGGTGGGAAACACCATATATTTT. The encoded protein is CASSLDRVGNTIYF.

The V gene is TRBV5-6, the J gene TRBJ2-1; perhaps D is TRBD1 or TRBD2 (5 bases each). Trimming stripped 4 bases from V and 5 bases from J, with 13 bases between. The CDR3 covers 14 residues. Germline lookup yields CDR1 SGHDT and CDR2 YYEEEE. CDR3 region: CASSRTGANNEQFF. The CDR3 DNA sequence: TGTGCCAGCAGCCGCACCGGGGCCAACAATGAGCAGTTCTTC.

This chain uses TRBV7-2 with TRBJ2-2; 9 positions agree with TRBD2. Germline loops: CDR1 SGHTA, CDR2 FQGNSA. The V gene end was trimmed by 5 bases and the J gene end by 1 base; junction bases not matched to a gene: 5. There are 16 residues in the CDR3. The CDR3 region is CASSLSAGGNTGELFF. The CDR3 coding sequence is TGTGCCAGCAGCCTCTCAGCGGGAGGGAACACCGGGGAGCTGTTTTTT.

The genes are TRBV11-2 and TRBJ2-3; the match to TRBD2 covers 11 bases. Germline CDR1 and CDR2: SGHAT and FQNNGV. The CDR3 consists of 15 residues. J gave up 4 bases and V 3 bases, and 3 bases lay outside the gene matches. The CDR3, as DNA: TGTGCCAGCAGCTTTAGCGGGAGGGTTGCAGATACGCAGTATTTT. Encoded protein: CASSFSGRVADTQYF.

This rearrangement joins TRBV4-1 to TRBJ2-6; possibly TRBD2 for D (5 bases). Trimming took 1 base from V and 0 from J, leaving 16 bases between them. Germline-derived CDR1 and CDR2 are MGHRA and YSYEKL. There are 19 residues in the CDR3. This chain's CDR3 is CASSQVLSLDLSGANVLTF. The CDR3 DNA sequence: TGCGCCAGCAGCCAAGTTTTGTCACTAGACCTCTCTGGGGCCAACGTCCTGACTTTC.

The V call is TRBV7-3, the J call TRBJ2-6, with D maybe TRBD1 (6 bases). Germline V gene lookup returns CDR1 SGHTA and CDR2 FQGTGA. The CDR3 contains 17 residues. V was clipped by 2 bases and J by 0 bases, with 11 bases between them. CDR3 sequence (DNA): TGTGCCAGCAGCTTATCGGACAGCAACTCTGGGGCCAACGTCCTGACTTTC. Protein: CASSLSDSNSGANVLTF.

This clone was recorded once. This chain links TRBV6-1 with TRBJ2-3; the match to TRBD1 covers 9 bases. Germline lookup yields CDR1 MNHNS and CDR2 SASEGT. The length of the CDR3 is 12 residues. Germline trimming cut 10 bases from V and 4 bases from J; bases unmatched to any gene: 3. CDR3 in DNA: TGTGCCACCACAGGGGGCCCAGATACGCAGTATTTT. This sequence encodes CATTGGPDTQYF.

This clone was seen more than once but under ten times. J is TRBJ2-2 and V is TRBV19, with no clear D. CDR1 is LNHDA and CDR2 is SQIVND in the germline V gene (reference sequence). The CDR3 loop spans 13 amino acids. Trimming shortened V by 1 base and J by 1 base, and 1 base separated the two germline ends. CDR3 loop: CASSIGNTGELFF. As DNA, the CDR3 is TGTGCCAGTAGTATAGGGAACACCGGGGAGCTGTTTTTT. The whole variable domain, remainder taken from reference TRBV19 and TRBJ2-2, is DGGITQSPKYLFRKEGQNVTLSCEQNLNHDAMYWYRQDPGQGLRLIYYSQIVNDFQKGDIAEGYSVSREKKESFPLTVTSAQKNPTAFYLCASSIGNTGELFFGEGSRLTVL.

This chain uses TRBV18 with TRBJ1-1; no clear D gene. V lost 2 bases to trimming and J lost 3 bases, with 13 bases between them. Germline-derived CDR1 and CDR2 are KGHSH and LQKENI. This CDR3 has 15 residues. Here the CDR3 reads CASSPINSDYTEAFF. CDR3 in DNA: TGTGCCAGCTCACCAATAAACTCGGACTACACTGAAGCTTTCTTT.

This sequence joins TRBV5-4 and TRBJ1-6; D not certain. Deletions cut 4 bases from V and 8 bases from J, with 13 bases between. The CDR3 is 14 residues long. The germline gives CDR1 SGHNT, CDR2 YYREEE (reference sequence). The CDR3 sequence is CASSPSGSYSPLHF. As DNA, the CDR3 is TGTGCCAGCAGCCCGAGTGGCTCCTATTCACCCCTCCACTTT.

The rearrangement joins TRBV5-4 to TRBJ2-2; D possibly matches TRBD1 or TRBD2 (5 bases each). In germline, CDR1 is SGHNT, CDR2 YYREEE (reference sequence). This CDR3 spans 15 amino acids. The V end lost 4 bases, the J end lost 4 bases, and 14 bases lay between the germline ends. The CDR3, as DNA: TGTGCCAGCAGCCCGGGACGAGGGAGCACCGGGGAGCTGTTTTTT. Protein sequence: CASSPGRGSTGELFF.

The CDR3 loop reads CASSEQDLMNTEAFF. In DNA, the CDR3 is TGCGCCAGCAGCGAACAGGATTTGATGAACACTGAAGCTTTCTTT. This chain uses TRBV5-1 with TRBJ1-1; tentative D call: TRBD1 (5 bases). Trimming pared 4 bases from V and 0 bases from J, leaving 13 bases between. The germline V gene has CDR1 SGHRS and CDR2 YFSETQ. This CDR3 comprises 15 residues.

This clone was detected a few times. The chain links TRBV6-1 to TRBJ2-4; D possibly corresponds to TRBD2 (5 bases). Germline assignment: CDR1 MNHNS and CDR2 SASEGT. V was clipped by 6 bases and J by 9 bases, with 15 bases between them. CDR3 length equals 13 residues. The CDR3 DNA is TGTGCCAGCAGCGACCGGGGAGTCGGCATTCAGTACTTC. This codes for CASSDRGVGIQYF.

As concerns this clone: This may come from a read error, since a much larger clone is one base off. Other DNA sequences from this sample encode an identical CDR3 as well. The V gene is TRBV7-3, the J gene TRBJ1-1; possibly TRBD1 for D (5 bases). The germline V gene has CDR1 SGHTA and CDR2 FQGTGA. The CDR3 loop spans 13 amino acids. CDR3 amino acids: CASSSTVKTEAFF. In nucleotides, the CDR3 is TGCGCCAGCAGCTCGACAGTTAAAACTGAAGCTTTCTTT.

The chain recombines TRBV5-1 with TRBJ2-7; D possibly corresponds to TRBD2 (6 bases). Germline CDR1 is SGHRS and CDR2 is YFSETQ. Trimming took off 7 bases at V and 2 bases at J, with 13 bases between the two ends. This CDR3 region has 13 residues. CDR3 amino acids: CASRLGLPYEQYF. Written as DNA, the CDR3 is TGCGCCAGCCGACTAGGGCTCCCCTACGAGCAGTACTTC.

The chain recombines TRBV11-3 with TRBJ2-1, with unresolved D. This CDR3 spans 15 amino acids. Germline CDR1 reads SGHNT; CDR2 reads YENEEA. V lost 6 bases to trimming and J lost 0 bases, with 12 bases between them. As DNA, the CDR3 is TGTGCCAGCAGTCCAACCCGCGACTCCTACAATGAGCAGTTCTTC. This encodes CASSPTRDSYNEQFF.

The chain carries TRBV6-6 and TRBJ1-1, with D possibly matching TRBD1 (6 bases). The V end lost 5 bases, the J end lost 1 base, and 17 bases lay between the germline ends. The germline V gene has CDR1 MNHNY and CDR2 SVGAGI (reference sequence). The CDR3 extends over 16 amino acids. CDR3 bases: TGTGCCAGCAGTAAGCGAATATCAGGGGAGAACACTGAAGCTTTCTTT. Amino acids: CASSKRISGENTEAFF.

This clone occurred a few times. The J gene is TRBJ1-1, the V gene TRBV7-9, with D unresolved. V gave up 5 bases and J gave up 6 bases, with 7 bases separating them. This CDR3 is built from 11 residues. Germline V CDR1 and CDR2: SEHNR, FQNEAQ (reference sequence). The CDR3 protein is CASSPHAEAFF. The CDR3 region has the DNA TGTGCCAGCAGCCCTCACGCTGAAGCTTTCTTT.

On this clone: This sequence is one base from a far larger clone and is likely a read error. This CDR3 is missing its conserved last phenylalanine or tryptophan, likely due to a read error. The rearrangement joins TRBV30 to TRBJ1-2; no firm D call. This CDR3 is 12 amino acids long. V lost 4 bases to trimming and J lost 3 bases, with 9 bases between them. Germline V gene data show CDR1 as GTSNPN and CDR2 as SVGIG (reference sequence). The CDR3 DNA follows: TGTGCCTGGAACCCGGGCGACTATGGCTACACCTTA. The encoded protein is CAWNPGDYGYTL.

The V gene is TRBV28, the J gene TRBJ1-2, with D possibly TRBD1 on 5 matching bases. This CDR3 has 13 residues. Trimming took off 9 bases at V and 6 bases at J, with 17 bases between the two ends. Germline-derived CDR1 and CDR2 are MDHEN and SYDVKM. The CDR3 protein is CARVQQEADGYTF. The CDR3 DNA sequence: TGTGCCAGGGTCCAACAGGAAGCGGATGGCTACACCTTC.

This rearrangement joins TRBV15 to TRBJ2-1; 15 bases agree with TRBD2. This CDR3 is built from 18 residues. The germline V gene encodes CDR1 LNHNV and CDR2 YYDKDF (reference sequence). Trimming at V came to 3 bases and at J to 5 bases, leaving 8 bases not matched to a gene. The CDR3 reads CATSRGGLAGGGHNEQFF. The CDR3 coding sequence is TGTGCCACCAGCAGGGGCGGACTAGCGGGAGGGGGGCACAATGAGCAGTTCTTC.

V usage is TRBV15 and J usage is TRBJ2-3; either TRBD1 or TRBD2 may supply D (5 bases each). The length of the CDR3 is 13 residues. Germline CDR1 reads LNHNV; CDR2 reads YYDKDF (reference sequence). Trimming cost V 1 base and J 3 bases, with 5 bases left between them. The CDR3 loop is CATSRGGTDTQYF. The CDR3 DNA reads TGTGCCACCAGCAGAGGGGGGACAGATACGCAGTATTTT.

The V and J genes are TRBV27 and TRBJ2-3; 11 bases are a match to TRBD2. Germline trimming cut 3 bases from V and 5 bases from J; bases unmatched to any gene: 4. Looked up from germline, CDR1 is MNHEY and CDR2 is SMNVEV (reference sequence). The CDR3 covers 15 residues. CDR3 residues: CASSLTSGKEDTQYF. CDR3 DNA: TGTGCCAGCAGTTTGACTAGCGGGAAGGAAGATACGCAGTATTTT.

The genes are TRBV6-5 and TRBJ2-3; no definite D call. Germline V gives CDR1 MNHEY, CDR2 SVGAGI. This CDR3 has 12 amino acids. Trimming pared 5 bases from V and 0 bases from J, leaving 3 bases between. The CDR3 region is CASSESTDTQYF. CDR3 sequence (DNA): TGTGCCAGCAGTGAAAGCACAGATACGCAGTATTTT.

Notes on this clone: One base away lies a much larger clone, so this may be a sequencing read error. The sample carries other DNA sequences with the same CDR3. The chain combines TRBV7-8 with TRBJ2-7; no reliable D call. V gave up 2 bases and J gave up 3 bases, with 2 bases separating them. Germline V gene data show CDR1 as SGHVS and CDR2 as FQNEAQ. The CDR3 loop spans 11 amino acids. CDR3 protein: CASSLNYEQYF. CDR3 DNA: TGTGCCAGCAGCTTAAACTACGAGCAGTACTTC.